This TCR beta chain is drawn from a study of OX40 agonist ivuxolimab in advanced cancers. At the level of the study: The study treated patients with ivuxolimab, an agonistic anti-OX40 (CD134) antibody. Cancers in dose escalation were hepatocellular, melanoma, renal cell and head and neck.

In the case of this clone: Its specificity is not known.

Study outcomes and limitations: Antigen specificity remained undetermined for the expanded peripheral T cells. Partial responders receiving 0.1-3.0 mg/kg showed among the lowest clonal expansion.

This CDR3 is built from 16 residues. CDR1 MNHNY and CDR2 SVGAGI come from the germline V gene (reference sequence). After removal of 0 bases from V and 9 bases from J, the junction contained 6 bases not matched to a gene. Assay used: immunoSEQ multiplex PCR; TCRdb lists only in-frame clones, some missing. The data hold about 67,000 clones, with around nine tenths observed a single time. This rearrangement joins TRBV6-6 to TRBJ2-1, with 12 bases matching TRBD1. This specimen was CD4+ or CD8+ T cells sorted from blood, taken in a trial of the OX40 agonist ivuxolimab. The receptor was isolated from an adult with an advanced solid tumor such as melanoma, head and neck, liver or kidney cancer. The CDR3 DNA reads as TGTGCCAGCAGTTACTCGGGTGGGACAGGGGGCAGTGAGCAGTTCTTC. Its translation is CASSYSGGTGGSEQFF.